This is a list of T cell receptor beta chains from one sample in a study of blood T cell repertoires in COVID-19. Profiled with immunoSEQ multiplex PCR; TCRdb holds only in-frame clones, not every one. Found here are 130,000 to 150,000 clones, approximately 88% of them singletons; the top ten hold about 1.2%. The sample was PBMCs or T cells enriched from blood (not recorded which). The receptors derive from a woman in her 30s with acute COVID-19. Both conserved end residues are part of each CDR3.

v_call cdr3_aa
TRBV5-1 CASSARGRGYTF
TRBV7-8 CASSFGTGELFF
TRBV9 CASSAQGVIAGELFF
TRBV7-2 CASSLVAAGGNTGELFF
TRBV30 CAWSPRDRGQPQHF
TRBV27 CASSWGHPGLAGDNEQFF
TRBV3-1/TRBV3-2 CASSPGTGYSTNEKLFF
TRBV19 CASSIEWQDYGYTF
TRBV7-2 CASRVSGSWNEQFF
TRBV3-1/TRBV3-2 CASSQAMGAKEQYF
TRBV14 CASSPTSIYEQYF
TRBV28 CASSLWKAAGGMGEQYF
TRBV27 CASSQGQGNSPLHF
TRBV7-2 CASSFLGEDEQYF
TRBV28 CASTNYEKLFF